This TCR beta chain came from a study of control samples from healthy donors and cancer patients (dated by TCRdb to 2020 to 2021). Receptors were amplified or captured by the immunoSEQ multiplex PCR assay. TCRdb took this table from immuneACCESS and kept in-frame rearrangements with V and J called. Such tables lack part of the clones; where checked against another copy, unresolved V genes explain under half of the gap, and the rest is unexplained. This sample holds more than 20,000 clones; roughly 85% were observed only once. The ten largest make up around 39% of the sample. CDR1 and CDR2, per the germline V gene, are SGHTA and FQGTGA. Trimming removed 6 bases from V and 6 bases from J, leaving 12 bases between the germline ends. The CDR3 has 13 amino acids, counting the end cysteine and phenylalanine. Here the CDR3 DNA is all that survives: 39 bases in frame from base 1. A few counts support this clone. Its antigen remains unidentified. No much larger clone exists at a distance of one base, and base qualities are not known.

The V and J segments used are TRBV7-3 and TRBJ2-1; the D region is possibly TRBD1 or TRBD2, each matching across 5 bases. Sequencing was performed on PBMCs. The receptor was derived from a man in his sixties with head and neck cancer. The CDR3 has the sequence CASSPTGGNEQFF. The nucleotides are TGTGCCAGCAGTCCTACTGGGGGCAATGAGCAGTTCTTC.